Below, 32 T cell receptor beta chains from the same sample are listed, as sequenced in a study of T-cell memory formation after mild COVID-19. TCRdb processed the 5' RACE reads anew with MiXCR; each CDR3 protein has one entry. The data contain around 300,000 distinct CDR3 sequences, around 8% of them singletons. Specimen: PBMCs or a T cell subset sorted from them (not recorded which). These receptors were collected from a man between 18 and 29 years old who had mild COVID-19 (a few samples of this study predate the infection). Cell type and time point are not known.

This clonotype was picked up a small number of times. V usage is TRBV7-2 and J usage is TRBJ2-2, with 7 positions matching TRBD1. The CDR3 totals 16 residues. Germline V gives CDR1 SGHTA, CDR2 FQGNSA. V lost 5 bases, J lost 0 bases, and 6 bases stayed unmatched. Here the CDR3 DNA reads TGTGCCAGCAGCATAAGGGACAGAGCGAACACCGGGGAGCTGTTTTTT. This encodes CASSIRDRANTGELFF. The variable domain in full, completed from reference TRBV7-2 and TRBJ2-2, reads GAGVSQSPSNKVTEKGKDVELRCDPISGHTALYWYRQSLGQGLEFLIYFQGNSAPDKSGLPSDRFSAERTGGSVSTLTIQRTQQEDSAVYLCASSIRDRANTGELFFGEGSRLTVL.

This clonotype was observed a handful of times. The chain is built from TRBV5-4 and TRBJ1-4; 9 bases match TRBD1. The CDR3 covers 15 residues. V was clipped by 3 bases and J by 8 bases; unmatched bases: 8. CDR1 is SGHNT, CDR2 YYREEE, per germline (reference sequence). The CDR3 here is CASSSGTGRKEKLFF. The CDR3 bases are TGTGCCAGCAGCTCAGGGACAGGGAGAAAGGAAAAACTGTTTTTT.

This clonotype was counted many times. The V and J genes are TRBV10-3 and TRBJ2-2, with a possible D match to TRBD2 (5 bases). The V end lost 10 bases, the J end lost 0 bases, and 15 bases lay between the germline ends. CDR1 and CDR2 (germline): ENHRY, SYGVKD. The CDR3 consists of 15 residues. The CDR3 protein is CATSGLLANTGELFF. CDR3 bases: TGTGCCACCTCCGGACTTCTCGCGAACACCGGGGAGCTGTTTTTT.

The rearrangement links TRBV10-3 to TRBJ1-1; the match to TRBD1 covers 8 bases. V was pared by 0 bases and J by 12 bases, with 9 bases of the junction left unmatched. The germline CDR1 and CDR2 sequences are ENHRY and SYGVKD. The CDR3 length is 14 residues. CDR3: CAISESTGQGRTFF. CDR3 DNA sequence: TGTGCCATCAGTGAGTCGACCGGACAGGGTAGGACTTTCTTT.

This clonotype was seen more than once but under ten times. The chain carries TRBV6-1 and TRBJ2-1; D assignment may be TRBD1 or TRBD2 (5 bases each). Germline lookup yields CDR1 MNHNS and CDR2 SASEGT. Deletions cut 6 bases from V and 5 bases from J, with 17 bases between. This CDR3 comprises 15 residues. The CDR3 protein is CASRLSGSGNNEQFF. CDR3 in DNA: TGTGCCAGCAGGCTGTCAGGGTCGGGAAACAATGAGCAGTTCTTC.

This clonotype was seen a few times. The chain combines TRBV7-2 with TRBJ2-2; D not resolved. In germline, CDR1 is SGHTA, CDR2 FQGNSA. Trimming left V 5 bases short and J 4 bases short, with 11 bases between. The CDR3 runs to 14 residues. The CDR3 sequence is CASSARPATGELFF. The CDR3 region has the DNA TGTGCCAGCAGCGCGCGTCCCGCCACCGGGGAGCTGTTTTTT. The entire variable domain, with the rest obtained from reference TRBV7-2 and TRBJ2-2, is as follows: GAGVSQSPSNKVTEKGKDVELRCDPISGHTALYWYRQSLGQGLEFLIYFQGNSAPDKSGLPSDRFSAERTGGSVSTLTIQRTQQEDSAVYLCASSARPATGELFFGEGSRLTVL.

Ten or more counts support this clonotype. The rearrangement links TRBV23-1 to TRBJ2-3; D is perhaps TRBD2 (5 bases). TRBV23-1 is designated an ORF whose function remains uncertain. CDR3 length equals 16 residues. Trimming removed 3 bases from V and 4 bases from J, with 17 bases in between. CDR3 residues: CASSHLSPAGPDTQYF. CDR3 nucleotides: TGCGCCAGCAGTCACCTCAGCCCGGCGGGTCCAGATACGCAGTATTTT.

The CDR3 spells CASSPSHSYNEQFF. The CDR3 bases are TGCGCCAGCAGCCCCTCGCATTCCTACAATGAGCAGTTCTTC. The chain links TRBV5-1 to TRBJ2-1, with unresolved D. The CDR3 loop spans 14 amino acids. V lost 4 bases and J lost 1, with 9 bases in between. Germline V gives CDR1 SGHRS, CDR2 YFSETQ.

This clonotype turned up a few times. V gene TRBV4-3 combines with J gene TRBJ2-3; no clear D gene. The CDR3 length is 14 residues. Germline V lookup: CDR1 LGHNA, CDR2 YSLEER. Trimming cost V 1 base and J 6 bases, with 11 bases left between them. CDR3 protein: CASSQVPLADTQYF. DNA for the CDR3: TGCGCCAGCAGCCAAGTACCCCTGGCGGATACGCAGTATTTT.

The chain links TRBV5-1 to TRBJ2-2, with TRBD1 matching over 10 bases. Germline CDR1 SGHRS, CDR2 YFSETQ. This CDR3 has 15 residues. V trimming: 7 bases; J trimming: 4 bases; junction bases outside the gene matches: 7. The CDR3 sequence is CASGSGTGVTGELFF. The CDR3 DNA sequence: TGCGCCAGCGGTTCAGGGACAGGGGTCACCGGGGAGCTGTTTTTT.

This chain uses TRBV7-2 with TRBJ2-3, with TRBD2 as a possible D gene (5 bases). From germline, CDR1 is SGHTA and CDR2 FQGNSA. The CDR3 loop spans 14 amino acids. V was pared by 2 bases and J by 6 bases, with 12 bases between. In DNA form, the CDR3 reads TGTGCCAGCAGCTTAATTGGCGGCGGGGATACGCAGTATTTT. This gives the protein CASSLIGGGDTQYF.

There are a few counts of this clonotype. J is TRBJ2-7 and V is TRBV12-3 or TRBV12-4; D not resolved. The V end lost 8 bases, the J end lost 4 bases, and 15 bases lay between the germline ends. The CDR3 contains 13 residues. CDR3 residues: CASSLAPLYEQYF. Here the CDR3 DNA reads TGTGCCAGCTCCCTTGCGCCACTTTACGAGCAGTACTTC.

The V and J genes are TRBV5-6 and TRBJ2-7; D is unclear. Germline V lookup: CDR1 SGHDT, CDR2 YYEEEE. V shed 0 bases and J shed 7 bases, with 5 bases lying between them. This CDR3 contains 11 residues. The CDR3 spells CASSLDREQYV. The CDR3 DNA sequence: TGTGCCAGCAGCTTGGATCGGGAGCAGTACGTC.

This clonotype was seen repeatedly, ten times or more. The rearrangement joins TRBV4-3 to TRBJ2-1, with unresolved D. Trimming pared 0 bases from V and 5 bases from J, leaving 14 bases between. The CDR3 contains 16 residues. Germline CDR1 and CDR2: LGHNA and YSLEER. CDR3 coding DNA: TGCGCCAGCAGCCAAGATTTGTACAGTCAGAACAATGAGCAGTTCTTC. It encodes CASSQDLYSQNNEQFF.

This chain uses TRBV28 with TRBJ2-2, with 9 bases aligning to TRBD2. Germline CDR1 MDHEN, CDR2 SYDVKM. V trimming: 3 bases; J trimming: 2 bases; junction bases outside the gene matches: 10. The CDR3 extends over 18 amino acids. CDR3 amino acids: CASSLWVAGESNTGELFF. CDR3 DNA: TGTGCCAGCAGTTTGTGGGTAGCGGGGGAATCTAACACCGGGGAGCTGTTTTTT.

At least ten counts were recorded for this clonotype. The chain has TRBV5-1 and TRBJ2-1; D gene uncertain. Trimming pared 2 bases from V and 7 bases from J, leaving 22 bases between. Germline CDR1 SGHRS, CDR2 YFSETQ. The CDR3 runs to 17 residues. CDR3 amino acids: CASSLSWVDRVVNEQFF. The CDR3 coding sequence is TGCGCCAGCAGCTTATCCTGGGTGGACCGGGTGGTGAATGAGCAGTTCTTC.

This clonotype was detected only a few times. The V and J genes are TRBV6-6 and TRBJ2-7; D gene ambiguous. The length of the CDR3 is 12 residues. V lost 2 bases to trimming and J lost 0 bases, with 2 bases between them. The germline gives CDR1 MNHNY, CDR2 SVGAGI (reference sequence). CDR3 sequence reads: CASSYNSYEQYV. CDR3 in DNA: TGTGCCAGCAGTTACAACTCCTACGAGCAGTACGTC.

Only a few counts were recorded for this clonotype. The chain combines TRBV5-5 with TRBJ2-7; the D gene is possibly TRBD1 (5 bases). Germline loops: CDR1 SGHKS, CDR2 YYEKEE (reference sequence). The V gene lost 5 bases and the J gene lost 0 bases, with 12 bases spanning the gap. The CDR3 consists of 14 residues. The CDR3 sequence is CASSGAGTSYEQYF. The CDR3 DNA sequence: TGTGCCAGCAGTGGGGCAGGTACCTCCTACGAGCAGTACTTC.

This chain joins TRBV20-1 and TRBJ1-1, with TRBD1 as a possible D gene (6 bases). The V and J ends lost 3 bases and 6 bases respectively, with 14 bases between them. Per the germline V gene, CDR1 is DFQATT and CDR2 is SNEGSKA (reference sequence). There are 13 residues in the CDR3. CDR3 DNA sequence: TGCAGTGCTAGTAAGGGGGAAGGCGCTGAAGCTTTCTTT. It is translated as CSASKGEGAEAFF.

This clonotype was seen a handful of times. J is TRBJ2-5 and V is TRBV2; D unresolved. With 8 bases removed from V and 7 bases from J, the gap between germline ends came to 14 bases. Per germline, CDR1 SNHLY and CDR2 FYNNEI. The CDR3 spans 12 residues. The CDR3 coding sequence is TGTGCCAGCCGAGAGACCCGTGGGACCCAGTACTTC. Translation: CASRETRGTQYF.

The CDR3 here is CASSQGGWMAGPSSYEQYF. CDR3 sequence (DNA): TGCGCCAGCAGCCAAGGGGGTTGGATGGCGGGCCCGAGCTCCTACGAGCAGTACTTC. This sequence joins TRBV4-3 and TRBJ2-7, with D perhaps TRBD2 (5 bases). The V end lost 1 base, the J end lost 0 bases, and 22 bases lay between the germline ends. Per germline, CDR1 LGHNA and CDR2 YSLEER. The CDR3 runs to 19 residues.

This clonotype was counted between two and nine times. The genes are TRBV3-1 and TRBJ1-1; D ambiguous. The CDR3 runs 12 residues. The V end lost 1 base, the J end lost 11 bases, and 11 bases lay between the germline ends. From germline, CDR1 is LGHDT and CDR2 YNNKEL (reference sequence). CDR3 DNA sequence: TGTGCCAGCAGCCAAGGGCCATCCACCGCTTTCTTT. Residues: CASSQGPSTAFF.

This clonotype was seen many times. This rearrangement joins TRBV2 to TRBJ1-5; D is ambiguous. The CDR3 extends over 11 amino acids. Germline CDR1 is SNHLY and CDR2 is FYNNEI. V was trimmed by 4 bases and J by 5 bases, leaving 3 bases between them. The CDR3 loop reads CASSVDQPQHF. CDR3 nucleotide sequence: TGTGCCAGCAGTGTGGATCAGCCCCAGCATTTT.

The chain joins TRBV7-2 to TRBJ2-3, with a weak D call TRBD1 (6 bases). Germline assignment: CDR1 SGHTA and CDR2 FQGNSA. The CDR3 sequence is 16 residues long. V was clipped by 5 bases and J by 0 bases, with 15 bases between them. CDR3 sequence: CASSPGDILSTDTQYF. The CDR3 DNA sequence: TGTGCCAGCAGCCCCGGGGACATCCTTAGCACAGATACGCAGTATTTT.

This clonotype was recorded many times. The chain links TRBV7-2 to TRBJ1-2; the D is unclear. CDR3 size: 11 residues. CDR1 and CDR2 (germline): SGHTA, FQGNSA. V was shortened by 1 base and J by 3 bases, with 0 bases between the two germline ends. CDR3 amino acids: CASSLDYGYTF. In nucleotides, the CDR3 is TGTGCCAGCAGCTTAGACTATGGCTACACCTTC.

This clonotype was seen a few times. The genes are TRBV12-3 or TRBV12-4 and TRBJ1-2, with a possible D match to TRBD1 (6 bases). The CDR3 sequence is 15 residues long. V shed 4 bases and J shed 8 bases, with 20 bases lying between them. CDR3 protein: CASSSPKGQGYGYTF. The DNA for the CDR3 is TGTGCCAGCAGTTCCCCCAAGGGGCAGGGGTACGGCTACACCTTC.

In its sample, this clonotype was seen many times. The chain is built from TRBV7-6 and TRBJ2-2; D remains ambiguous. Germline V lookup: CDR1 SGHVS, CDR2 FNYEAQ. The V end was cut by 5 bases, the J end by 7 bases, with 5 bases between. CDR3 length equals 11 residues. CDR3 DNA: TGTGCCAGCAGCGCCTACGGGGAGCTGTTTTTT. It yields the protein CASSAYGELFF.

The V and J genes are TRBV7-2 and TRBJ2-5, with D perhaps assigned TRBD1 or TRBD2 (5 bases each). Germline CDR1 is SGHTA and CDR2 is FQGNSA. The CDR3 is made up of 14 amino acids. V lost 1 base and J 12 bases, leaving 18 bases between the germline ends. The CDR3 region has the DNA TGTGCCAGCAGCTTAGGGGCAGCCGGGACCCTCAAGTACTTC. It translates to CASSLGAAGTLKYF.

CDR3 DNA sequence: TGTGCCAGCAGTTTGGGAATAAGGGGCCGTGATGATTCACCCCTCCACTTT. Its translation is CASSLGIRGRDDSPLHF. The genes are TRBV12-3 or TRBV12-4 and TRBJ1-6; D possibly corresponds to TRBD1 (5 bases). The CDR3 length is 17 residues. V lost 3 bases to trimming and J lost 8 bases, with 20 bases between them.

This clonotype showed up just a few times. This sequence joins TRBV3-1 and TRBJ2-7; D could derive from TRBD1 or TRBD2 (5 bases each). Germline V gene lookup returns CDR1 LGHDT and CDR2 YNNKEL (reference sequence). There are 12 residues in the CDR3. Trimming left V 1 base short and J 5 bases short, with 6 bases between. The CDR3 bases are TGTGCCAGCAGCCAAGGGGGACACGAGCAGTACGTC. Translated, it gives CASSQGGHEQYV.

This clonotype has only a few counts. The gene calls are TRBV2 and TRBJ2-4; 12 bases are a match to TRBD2. Trimming took 6 bases from V and 6 from J; bases not matched to a gene: 6. This CDR3 is 15 amino acids long. CDR1 and CDR2 (germline): SNHLY, FYNNEI. CDR3 in DNA: TGTGCCAGCAGAGCCACTAGCGGGGGGCGAAACATTCAGTACTTC. The encoded protein is CASRATSGGRNIQYF. The complete variable domain, with remaining parts taken from reference TRBV2 and TRBJ2-4, reads EPEVTQTPSHQVTQMGQEVILRCVPISNHLYFYWYRQILGQKVEFLVSFYNNEISEKSEIFDDQFSVERPDGSNFTLKIRSTKLEDSAMYFCASRATSGGRNIQYFGAGTRLSVL.

J is TRBJ1-2 and V is TRBV7-3, with TRBD1 as a possible D gene (5 bases). V shed 5 bases and J shed 7 bases, with 14 bases lying between them. The CDR3 runs to 13 residues. Germline lookup yields CDR1 SGHTA and CDR2 FQGTGA. DNA of the CDR3: TGTGCCAGCAGCCCCGGACAAGGAATTGGCTACACCTTC. Protein sequence: CASSPGQGIGYTF.